This T cell receptor beta chain emerged from a study of blood T cell repertoires in COVID-19. Original processing methods: From reference gene primer amplification, estimates of nucleated cell counts were derived. Produced via immunoSEQ multiplex PCR; TCRdb's table is partial and in-frame only. V and J calls and clone size follow that table, whereas D and trimming were derived from the DNA. Of about 300,000 clones in the sample, roughly 90% are singletons; the top ten hold about 6%. Germline CDR1 and CDR2: LNHDA and SQIVND (reference sequence). Between the trimmed V and J ends, which lost 9 bases and 5 bases, there was a span of 14 bases. The CDR3 contains 13 residues.

V usage is TRBV19 and J usage is TRBJ2-1, with D possibly TRBD2 on 5 matching bases. The sequenced sample consisted of peripheral blood. The origin of this receptor is a man younger than 35 who had recovered from COVID-19. The CDR3 DNA reads as TGTGCCAGCACACTAGGAGTCAACAATGAGCAGTTCTTC. As protein: CASTLGVNNEQFF.